This T cell receptor (beta chain) comes out of a study of T cell responses to AZD1222 COVID-19 vaccine. Across the whole study: Combined were second doses at about 4 or about 12 weeks. General observations from the study: Most donors were white British and more were female, and clonal diversity was possibly underestimated. CD4 TCRs covered the whole spike, strongest at regions 160-218 and 743-854. Baseline seropositivity occurred in only six AZD1222 recipients.

Between the trimmed V and J ends, which lost 5 bases and 0 bases, there was a span of 11 bases. Germline V lookup: CDR1 GTSNPN, CDR2 SVGIG (reference sequence). This CDR3 is built from 14 residues. For this clone: Its target is not known.

Only in-frame clones appear in the TCRdb table, and some are missing; sequencing was by immunoSEQ multiplex PCR. This repertoire shows 150,000 to 200,000 clones, around 90% found once; its top ten account for 1.2% to 1.5%. V is TRBV30 and J is TRBJ1-5; D is ambiguous. Sample: peripheral blood, taken on day 0 of AZD1222 vaccination. The sequence came from an adult in good health. The CDR3 nucleotides read TGTGCCTGGGGGAGAGGAGGTAGCAATCAGCCCCAGCATTTT. Amino acids: CAWGRGGSNQPQHF.